One and the same sample provided the 9 T cell receptor beta chains below, sequenced in a study of CD4+ T cells in melanoma. Only in-frame clones appear in the TCRdb table, and some are missing; sequencing was by immunoSEQ multiplex PCR. The profile shows over 100,000 clones, about 90% of them singletons. The specimen sequenced was peripheral blood. The origin of the receptors is a human donor with melanoma.

The CDR3 reads CASSPARLAQGQYF. The CDR3 DNA reads as TGTGCCAGCAGTCCTGCCCGACTAGCGCAAGGCCAGTACTTC. The chain has TRBV28 and TRBJ2-5, with TRBD2 matching 8 bases. J lost 10 bases, V lost 5 bases, and 12 bases had no gene match. Germline V CDR1 and CDR2: MDHEN, SYDVKM. The CDR3 covers 14 residues.

There are a few counts of this clone. The chain uses TRBV6-6 and TRBJ1-6, with D unresolved. The length of the CDR3 is 14 residues. The germline CDR1 and CDR2 sequences are MNHNY and SVGAGI (reference sequence). Trimming left V 6 bases short and J 7 bases short, with 13 bases between. The CDR3: CASSPPGSNSPLHF. The DNA for the CDR3 is TGTGCCAGCAGCCCCCCGGGGTCGAATTCACCCCTCCACTTT.

The chain combines TRBV2 with TRBJ1-1; 12 nucleotides align to TRBD1. Unmatched junction bases numbered 9, after V lost 6 bases and J lost 4 bases. CDR1 and CDR2 (germline): SNHLY, FYNNEI. The CDR3 contains 16 residues. CDR3 sequence reads: CASSAGTGGAGTEAFF. The CDR3 nucleotides are TGTGCCAGCAGCGCCGGGACAGGGGGCGCGGGCACTGAAGCTTTCTTT.

This sequence joins TRBV2 and TRBJ1-2; no clear D. Germline CDR1 is SNHLY and CDR2 is FYNNEI. V shed 3 bases and J shed 4 bases, with 9 bases lying between them. The CDR3 contains 13 residues. The CDR3 coding sequence is TGTGCCAGCAGTGATGGGGTCGGCTATGGCTACACCTTC. Translation: CASSDGVGYGYTF.

This chain links TRBV9 with TRBJ2-5; possibly TRBD1 for D (5 bases). The germline V gene encodes CDR1 SGDLS and CDR2 YYNGEE. V was shortened by 0 bases and J by 4 bases, with 16 bases between the two germline ends. The CDR3 consists of 16 residues. The CDR3 reads CASSVADQGYGETQYF. The CDR3 bases are TGTGCCAGCAGCGTAGCCGACCAGGGTTATGGAGAGACCCAGTACTTC.

The chain carries TRBV9 and TRBJ1-1; D ambiguous. V lost 4 bases, J lost 0 bases, and 4 bases lay in between. Germline values: CDR1 SGDLS, CDR2 YYNGEE. The CDR3 has 12 residues. The CDR3 loop reads CASSPMNTEAFF. The CDR3 nucleotides are TGTGCCAGCAGCCCCATGAACACTGAAGCTTTCTTT. Variable domain in full (rest from reference TRBV9 and TRBJ1-1): DSGVTQTPKHLITATGQRVTLRCSPRSGDLSVYWYQQSLDQGLQFLIQYYNGEERAKGNILERFSAQQFPDLHSELNLSSLELGDSALYFCASSPMNTEAFFGQGTRLTVV.

The gene calls are TRBV5-1 and TRBJ1-2; D uncertain. Trimming took off 0 bases at V and 7 bases at J, with 10 bases between the two ends. The CDR3 totals 13 residues. In germline, CDR1 is SGHRS, CDR2 YFSETQ. CDR3 residues: CASSLVADSGYTF. The CDR3 bases are TGCGCCAGCAGCTTGGTGGCGGATAGTGGCTACACCTTC.

The chain carries TRBV7-2 and TRBJ1-5; D gene unclear. V was clipped by 3 bases and J by 3 bases, with 9 bases between them. Germline V gene sequence: CDR1 SGHTA, CDR2 FQGNSA. The CDR3 runs 14 residues. The DNA for the CDR3 is TGTGCCAGCAGCTTCGGAGGGATCAATCAGCCCCAGCATTTT. Protein product: CASSFGGINQPQHF. Full variable domain (missing parts from reference TRBV7-2 and TRBJ1-5): GAGVSQSPSNKVTEKGKDVELRCDPISGHTALYWYRQSLGQGLEFLIYFQGNSAPDKSGLPSDRFSAERTGGSVSTLTIQRTQQEDSAVYLCASSFGGINQPQHFGDGTRLSIL.

This clone was seen only once. The chain joins TRBV10-3 to TRBJ2-2, with TRBD2 matching over 9 bases. This CDR3 is built from 16 residues. V lost 2 bases to trimming and J lost 5 bases; unmatched junction nucleotides: 6. Germline V gene data show CDR1 as ENHRY and CDR2 as SYGVKD. The CDR3 region has the DNA TGTGCCATCAGTGAGAGACTAGCGGCGCAGACCGGGGAGCTGTTTTTT. This sequence encodes CAISERLAAQTGELFF.